This T cell receptor (beta chain) was sequenced during a study of beta chain features in type 1 diabetes (dated 2018 in TCRdb). About the study as a whole: No differences in mean age, gender distribution, total cell number or subset yield were found between patients and healthy donors. Across all samples, around 100 million sorted cells were examined, and cell number per subset correlated strongly with RNA yield. The study compared TCRB repertoires of sorted circulating CD4+ T cell subsets between recently diagnosed type 1 diabetes patients and matched healthy donors. Regulatory and stem cell-like memory subsets were isolated from only 8 patients and roughly eight healthy donors, whereas naive and central memory subsets came from all 30 or so donors.

Each donor gave one peripheral blood draw, roughly 110 mL on average, collected into heparinised tubes. A BD FACSAria II and a panel including CD45RO, CCR7, CD25, CD127, CD95 and CD27 were used to sort naive, central memory, regulatory and stem cell-like memory CD4+ T cells. Every sorted population had a purity above 95%. PBMCs were isolated right away by Lymphoprep density gradient centrifugation and were stained directly, without culture. So that batch effects would be minimized, each experiment stained and sorted samples in pairs, pairing one healthy donor with one patient. The High Capacity cDNA Reverse Transcription Kit was used to reverse transcribe all of the isolated RNA, meaning that expressed TCRB transcripts were what got sequenced. Naive, central memory and regulatory T cell samples underwent deep immunoSEQ sequencing, averaging approximately 3.3 million total reads per sample. Sorted cells were lysed in RLT buffer and RNA was extracted with DNase-treated RNeasy Micro or Mini kits, depending on cell number. To prevent cross-contamination, each cell subset was processed individually, whereas patient and healthy donor samples were processed jointly. Using the immunoSEQ multiplex PCR, TCRB sequences were amplified from cDNA into 87-bp fragments spanning the CDR3 region. Amplicons were sequenced on the Illumina HiSeq platform. As for how the authors treated the data: PCR bias was corrected computationally using synthetic template baselines, and reads within Hamming distance 2 were collapsed, with unmergeable singletons discarded. By aligning reads against IMGT, V, D and J genes, CDR3 length, and insertions or deletions at six rearrangement sites were assigned. Within each subset, clonotype counts were normalized to sorted cell number, and only after that were true diversity and Gini coefficients computed with the tcR R package. Repertoire sharing was quantified using the overlap coefficient calculated on TCRB nucleotide sequences. Drawn from immuneACCESS, this table holds only the in-frame rearrangements with V and J called that TCRdb kept. Clones are partly lost; checked studies trace under half to an unresolved V gene and leave the rest unexplained. That table furnishes V, J and clone size, whereas the DNA furnished D and trimming. This sample gives around 300,000 clones in total; about 7.8% of them show up just once. Jointly, the top ten make up over 0.8% of the sample.

Summary of the overall study and its limitations: Patients with type 1 diabetes made fewer insertions and deleted more nucleotides at VDJ recombination sites, implying thymic rearrangement abnormalities. PCR may preferentially amplify shorter templates, but because patient and control samples were amplified and corrected together, any resulting skew would affect both groups equally. A moderate but significant shortening of TCRB CDR3 length was observed in type 1 diabetes patients in all four CD4+ subsets. Naive, central memory and regulatory TCRB repertoires appeared to be more alike among patients than among healthy donors. HLA sub-analyses involved small numbers of individuals, so any influence of HLA type on TCRB rearrangement remained unresolved. Sequencing cDNA rather than genomic DNA could over-represent highly expressing activated cells, although activation and CD3 levels did not differ between groups.

The CDR3, cysteine through phenylalanine, is 15 amino acids long. Only the CDR3 region is kept as DNA, spanning 45 bases read in frame from base 1. The germline V gene yields MDHEN for CDR1 and SYDVKM for CDR2. Relative to germline, V is 6 bases shorter and J is 6 bases shorter, with 17 bases between their ends. Concerning this clone: No antigen is known for it. The record has no base qualities; no much larger clone is one base away.

Material for sequencing was central memory CD4+ T cells from blood. The receptor's source is a woman aged 18-29 years in good health. The chain links TRBV28 with TRBJ2-2; TRBD2 could be the D gene, as 6 bases match. The CDR3 protein sequence reads: CASSHWRGRAGELFF. The DNA sequence follows: TGTGCCAGCAGCCACTGGAGGGGACGGGCCGGGGAGCTGTTTTTT.